This T cell receptor (beta chain) appears in the sequencing data of a study of neurological immune-mediated disorders. The CDR3 is 14 residues long. Looked up from germline, CDR1 is SGHAT and CDR2 is FQNNGV. The V and J ends lost 2 bases and 8 bases respectively, with 13 bases between them. Study-wide points: The most TCR clonal expansion was seen in HTLV-1-associated myelopathy, and the least was seen in multiple sclerosis, which fell below healthy controls. There were no CDR3 amino acid sequences shared by expanded clones across subjects, a result suggesting private repertoires in all groups.

The table lists this clonotype with many counts. Its antigen is unidentified. With 10-nucleotide random UMIs, 5'RACE was used to make the cDNA. In every sequencing run, more than 200 million TCR-beta sequences were generated from 15-18 subjects. TCRdb re-analysed the 5' RACE reads in MiXCR, keeping a single row per CDR3 protein. Seen here are fewer than 45,000 distinct CDR3 sequences, roughly 7% observed once, and the top ten hold around 4.4%. The receptor's source is a woman in her forties in good health. The genes are TRBV11-2 and TRBJ2-1; the D gene is possibly TRBD1 (6 bases). The sample consisted of PBMCs. CDR3 protein: CASSLRGQGYEQFF. In nucleotides, the CDR3 is TGTGCCAGCAGCTTAAGAGGTCAGGGGTATGAGCAGTTCTTC.